This T cell receptor beta chain was found in a study of metastatic and nonmetastatic thyroid tumors. Whole-study context: Comparative analysis of repertoires was undertaken across blood and tumor or nodule tissue obtained from malignant and benign thyroid patients.

V lost 3 bases, J lost 4 bases, and 18 bases stayed unmatched. The CDR3 totals 19 residues. Germline-derived CDR1 and CDR2 are WSHSY and SAAADI. For this clone: Antigen specificity is unknown.

As processed by the authors: In papillary thyroid cancer, a distant-metastasis classifier was built using CDR3 differences across clinicopathological groups. TCRdb re-called clones via MiXCR from the PCR reads. The V and J calls shown here were made by TCRdb, not taken from the authors' results. The table has some 52,000 clones, roughly a sixth seen once. There were no patients who had received any treatment before thyroid surgery. Findings and limits, study-wide: A significant increase in TCR beta diversity was reportedly seen in malignant thyroid tumors relative to benign nodules, in blood and tumor.

Sequenced: blood. The source is a female donor with papillary thyroid cancer or a benign thyroid nodule (not recorded which). Some clones in this sample may be carry-over from other donors' samples. The rearrangement links TRBV10-2 to TRBJ2-3, with TRBD2 identical over 8 bases. In DNA, the CDR3 is TGCGCCAGCAGTGACGTGGGGCGGGAGGTATCTAGTGGCTCAGATACGCAGTATTTT. Protein sequence: CASSDVGREVSSGSDTQYF.